The following is a T cell receptor beta chain sequence with its context. Its antigen is undetermined. Each PCR had synthetic TCR analog templates added to it as a spike-in. Libraries were prepared by immunoSEQ multiplex PCR; TCRdb keeps only in-frame clonotypes and omits some of them. This sample has 100,000 or so clones, with 70% to 85% found just once. The CDR3 covers 21 residues. These data belong to a study of PD-L1 blockade in urothelial cancer. Study information: Atezolizumab 1,200 mg was given intravenously every 3 weeks, starting 2014. Blood was subjected to analysis at 3 weeks (second dose) and 6 weeks following treatment start. General study findings and limits: When measured at 3 weeks, tumor-associated blood clones expanded more in durable-benefit patients.

The source is a man aged 45-65 years with urothelial cancer. This rearrangement joins TRBV21-1 to TRBJ2-4; the table gives TRBD2 as D, unverified against the DNA. TRBV21-1 is tagged as a pseudogene. The source was PBMCs, collected around atezolizumab (anti-PD-L1) treatment. CDR3 residues: CASSKVTGGRAGGEAKNIQYF. As DNA, the CDR3 is TGTGCCAGCAGCAAAGTGACGGGGGGGCGGGCCGGAGGTGAGGCCAAAAACATTCAGTACTTC.